This T cell receptor beta chain was recorded in a study of T cells after yellow fever vaccination. Universal primer sites and UMIs were introduced during 5'RACE template-switching synthesis of TCR cDNA. Using its own MiXCR run on the 5' RACE reads, TCRdb lists one record per CDR3 protein. The sample lists about 220,000 distinct CDR3 sequences, roughly 3.3% occurring once. V trimming: 6 bases; J trimming: 4 bases; junction bases outside the gene matches: 11. CDR1 and CDR2 from the germline V gene are MNHNS and SASEGT. The CDR3 extends over 15 amino acids. The material was CD4+ T cells sorted from PBMCs, obtained 10 days after the yellow fever booster vaccination. J is TRBJ1-2 and V is TRBV6-1; 7 bases match TRBD1. The sequence was obtained from a man younger than 30 who received the YFV17D yellow fever vaccine. The CDR3 region is CASRAKTGLGYGYTF. As DNA, the CDR3 is TGTGCCAGCAGAGCCAAGACAGGGCTTGGCTATGGCTACACCTTC.